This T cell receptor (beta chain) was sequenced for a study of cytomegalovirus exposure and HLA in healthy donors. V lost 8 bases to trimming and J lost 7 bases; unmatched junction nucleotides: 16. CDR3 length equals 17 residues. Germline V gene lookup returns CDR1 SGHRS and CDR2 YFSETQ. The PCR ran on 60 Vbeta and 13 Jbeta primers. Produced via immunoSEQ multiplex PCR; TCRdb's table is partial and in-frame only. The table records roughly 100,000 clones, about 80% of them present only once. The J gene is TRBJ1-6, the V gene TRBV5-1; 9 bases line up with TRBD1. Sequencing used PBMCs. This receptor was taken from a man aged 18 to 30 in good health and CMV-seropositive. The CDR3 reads CARGEPISGTGNSPLHF. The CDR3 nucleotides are TGCGCCAGGGGGGAACCTATTTCCGGGACAGGGAATTCACCCCTCCACTTT. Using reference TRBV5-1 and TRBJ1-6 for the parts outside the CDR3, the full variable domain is KAGVTQTPRYLIKTRGQQVTLSCSPISGHRSVSWYQQTPGQGLQFLFEYFSETQRNKGNFPGRFSGRQFSNSRSEMNVSTLELGDSALYLCARGEPISGTGNSPLHFGNGTRLTVT.